This T cell receptor beta chain was captured by sequencing in a study of shared clonotypes between healthy human individuals. Execution of the assay was at deep level. Roughly 27,000 T cell genomes, or roughly 200 ng DNA, went into the sorted-subset replicate PCRs. TCRdb's table, derived via immunoSEQ multiplex PCR, lists solely in-frame clones and lacks some. The sample consists of approximately 1,500,000 clones, about 96% of them appearing once. As for this clone: Its specificity is unknown.

Study results and limitations: Among donors, clonotype sharing was expected to be affected by sequencing depth. Compared with memory subsets, naive subsets generally had larger estimated richness.

The CDR3 extends over 16 amino acids. Germline CDR1 reads SGDLS; CDR2 reads YYNGEE. V lost 4 bases to trimming and J lost 1 base; unmatched junction nucleotides: 10. The receptor comes from a man aged 25-40 years in good health. Source material: naive CD4+ T cells sorted from blood. The subset denotes: CD45RA+ positively selected. J is TRBJ2-7 and V is TRBV9, with TRBD2 matching over 8 bases. CDR3 bases: TGTGCCAGCAGCTCAAGAGCGGGAGCTGGGTCCTACGAGCAGTACTTC. It translates to CASSSRAGAGSYEQYF.